This TCR beta chain was captured by sequencing in a study of blood T cells in healthy people across ages. Through a sample-barcoded 5' primer and a J-beta primer mix, a second PCR was run for roughly 6 to 12 cycles. TCRdb re-called the 5' RACE reads with MiXCR, one entry per CDR3 protein. This sample has around 1,000,000 distinct CDR3 sequences, with 25% found just once. Isolation per sample recovered at least 7 million PBMCs. Study observations and caveats: Estimates of total diversity, which came from one million sequenced T cells, were considered to be underestimates. Older age coincided with a roughly linear decline in TCR beta diversity per million T cells.

This clonotype appeared a few times. Antigen specificity is unknown. Trimming cost V 8 bases and J 7 bases, with 21 bases left between them. CDR3 length equals 14 residues. Germline CDR1 is SQVTM and CDR2 is ANQGSEA. These sequences were also reported in another study, on T cells of mothers and their children.

The sample taken for sequencing was blood. The rearrangement links TRBV29-1 to TRBJ2-1, with D tentatively TRBD1 or TRBD2 (6 bases each). This sequence originates from a girl aged 2 to 9 in good health. CDR3 residues: CSTSRQEGSNEQFF. The CDR3 DNA reads TGCAGCACATCAAGACAGGAGGGGAGTAATGAGCAGTTCTTC.